The rows below give T cell receptor beta chains drawn from one sample of a study of PD-L1 blockade in urothelial cancer. Here immunoSEQ multiplex PCR was the method, and the copy in TCRdb shows in-frame clones only, minus some. The sample records about 45,000 clones, around nine tenths being singletons. The starting material was PBMCs, obtained around atezolizumab (anti-PD-L1) treatment. These receptors were taken from a donor at least 40 years old with urothelial cancer. CDR3s include the opening cysteine and the closing phenylalanine or tryptophan. Each record gives: D gene, clone size, J gene, V gene, CDR3 protein, CDR3 DNA. D genes are given only for firm matches. The size entry is marked missing in some rows and otherwise reads once, few, many or a size class.

D: TRBD2; size: .; J: TRBJ2-1; V: TRBV6-6; CDR3: CASSPLAETYNEQFF; DNA: TGTGCCAGCAGCCCACTAGCGGAGACATACAATGAGCAGTTCTTC
D: TRBD1; size: .; J: TRBJ1-1; V: TRBV5-1; CDR3: CASSTGQHPFLQNTEAFF; DNA: TGCGCCAGCAGCACGGGACAGCACCCTTTCCTCCAGAACACTGAAGCTTTCTTT
D: .; size: .; J: TRBJ1-1; V: TRBV18; CDR3: CASSPRAGAGGTEAFF; DNA: TGTGCCAGCTCACCAAGGGCAGGGGCGGGAGGCACTGAAGCTTTCTTT
D: .; size: .; J: TRBJ2-2; V: TRBV7-2; CDR3: CASSQPPGYPGELFF; DNA: TGTGCCAGCAGCCAGCCCCCAGGGTATCCCGGGGAGCTGTTTTTT
D: .; size: few; J: TRBJ1-5; V: TRBV18; CDR3: CASSPSSNQPQHF; DNA: TGTGCCAGCTCACCGAGCAGCAATCAGCCCCAGCATTTT
D: .; size: few; J: TRBJ1-2; V: TRBV27; CDR3: CASSLGVGVGGYTF; DNA: TGTGCCAGCAGTTTGGGTGTGGGAGTCGGGGGCTACACCTTC
D: TRBD1; size: .; J: TRBJ2-5; V: TRBV19; CDR3: CASSGGTGRETQYF; DNA: TGTGCCAGTAGTGGGGGGACAGGGAGGGAGACCCAGTACTTC
D: TRBD2; size: .; J: TRBJ2-7; V: TRBV9; CDR3: CASSVDGGRAYEQYF; DNA: TGTGCCAGCAGCGTAGATGGCGGGAGGGCCTACGAGCAGTACTTC
D: TRBD1; size: .; J: TRBJ2-4; V: TRBV11-2; CDR3: CASSPDRVENIQYF; DNA: TGTGCCAGCAGCCCCGACAGGGTAGAAAACATTCAGTACTTC
D: TRBD2; size: .; J: TRBJ2-5; V: TRBV6-6; CDR3: CASRLAGGETQYF; DNA: TGTGCCAGCCGACTAGCGGGAGGGGAGACCCAGTACTTC
D: .; size: .; J: TRBJ2-7; V: TRBV2; CDR3: CASSAGYGARGYEQYF; DNA: TGTGCCAGCAGTGCGGGGTATGGAGCGCGGGGCTACGAGCAGTACTTC
D: TRBD2; size: .; J: TRBJ2-3; V: TRBV5-1; CDR3: CASSASGTSGRPDTQYF; DNA: TGCGCCAGCAGCGCATCCGGGACTAGCGGGAGGCCAGATACGCAGTATTTT
D: TRBD2; size: .; J: TRBJ2-7; V: TRBV4-1; CDR3: CASSQTLADRSYEQYF; DNA: TGCGCCAGCAGCCAGACCCTAGCGGACCGCTCCTACGAGCAGTACTTC
D: TRBD2; size: few; J: TRBJ2-7; V: TRBV27; CDR3: CASSPLRGGSGYEQYF; DNA: TGTGCCAGCAGTCCTTTGAGGGGCGGGAGCGGCTACGAGCAGTACTTC
D: .; size: few; J: TRBJ1-1; V: TRBV6-5; CDR3: CASRGVMNTEAFF; DNA: TGTGCCAGCAGGGGAGTCATGAACACTGAAGCTTTCTTT
D: TRBD2; size: .; J: TRBJ2-6; V: TRBV7-2; CDR3: CASSPRPLAGVAGANVLTF; DNA: TGTGCCAGCAGCCCCCGCCCACTAGCGGGAGTGGCTGGGGCCAACGTCCTGACTTTC
D: .; size: .; J: TRBJ1-1; V: TRBV7-2; CDR3: CASSPPRPGGEAFF; DNA: TGTGCCAGCAGCCCCCCCAGACCGGGGGGTGAAGCTTTCTTT
D: .; size: .; J: TRBJ1-1; V: TRBV5-1; CDR3: CASSRGVRDTEAFF; DNA: TGCGCCAGCAGCCGGGGGGTTCGGGACACTGAAGCTTTCTTT
D: .; size: few; J: TRBJ1-5; V: TRBV5-6; CDR3: CASSPSGGGWGNQPQHF; DNA: TGTGCCAGCAGCCCCTCGGGGGGGGGTTGGGGCAATCAGCCCCAGCATTTT
D: .; size: .; J: TRBJ2-1; V: TRBV7-6; CDR3: CASSLTLSGFF; DNA: TGTGCCAGCAGCCTGACCCTGTCGGGGTTCTTC
D: TRBD2; size: few; J: TRBJ2-5; V: TRBV19; CDR3: CASSPVGWEGQETQYF; DNA: TGTGCCAGTAGCCCCGTGGGGTGGGAGGGCCAAGAGACCCAGTACTTC
D: TRBD2; size: .; J: TRBJ2-1; V: TRBV7-2; CDR3: CASSPWTSGYNEQFF; DNA: TGTGCCAGCAGCCCGTGGACTAGCGGGTACAATGAGCAGTTCTTC